This T cell receptor beta chain was documented in a study of blood T cell repertoires in COVID-19. Seattle participants joined during active infection and were tracked over time. How the authors handled the data: Cell counts per sample came from amplifying reference gene primers. Generated by immunoSEQ multiplex PCR, the TCRdb table keeps only in-frame clones and is missing some. V and J calls and clone size are those listed in that table; D and trimming were worked out from the DNA. The table has roughly 190,000 clones, 94% seen once; the top ten hold about 0.8%. This CDR3 contains 16 residues. CDR1 SGHRS and CDR2 YFSETQ come from the germline V gene. V was pared by 4 bases and J by 4 bases, with 9 bases of the junction left unmatched.

The source is a young man with COVID-19, enrolled during active disease. The rearrangement links TRBV5-1 to TRBJ2-5; 11 positions agree with TRBD1. Sequenced input: peripheral blood. CDR3 amino acids: CASSTGQGAPVETQYF. The DNA for the CDR3 is TGCGCCAGCAGCACTGGACAGGGGGCGCCTGTAGAGACCCAGTACTTC.